This TCR beta chain was captured by sequencing in a study of CD8 T cells in ankylosing spondylitis. Only a few counts were recorded for this clonotype. Preparation of TCR beta libraries was done by quantitative 5'-RACE with molecular barcodes. TCRdb passed the 5' RACE reads through MiXCR, listing each CDR3 protein once. In the table there are 150,000 to 200,000 distinct CDR3 sequences, around 13% of which are singletons. This TCR was sampled from a female donor with ankylosing spondylitis or in good health (not recorded which). The sample comprised blood, either unsorted or a sorted T cell fraction (not recorded which).

In DNA form, the CDR3 reads TGTGCCAGCACCCTAGCGGGAGGAATCGAGTCTTCCTACAATGAGCAGTTCTTC. Protein product: CASTLAGGIESSYNEQFF. The chain couples TRBV6-6 to TRBJ2-1; 11 bases are a match to TRBD2. Germline CDR1 reads MNHNY; CDR2 reads SVGAGI (reference sequence). Trimming removed 7 bases from V and 1 base from J; junction bases left unmatched: 12. This CDR3 contains 18 residues.